Included here is one T cell receptor beta chain sequence, with context. Across roughly 25 US areas, participants ranged in age from 18 to 89 years. This CDR3 has 15 residues. The ends were cut back, 5 bases at V and 0 bases at J, with 9 bases in the middle. This entry is derived from a study of blood T cell repertoires in COVID-19. Produced via immunoSEQ multiplex PCR; TCRdb's table is partial and in-frame only. The sample records 300,000 to 350,000 clones, just over 85% being singletons. The TCR originated in a woman between 40 and 50 years old with acute COVID-19. This chain joins TRBV5-3 and TRBJ2-6; D is ambiguous. TRBV5-3 is filed as an ORF, its function uncertain. Input material: PBMCs or T cells enriched from blood (not recorded which). In DNA, the CDR3 is TGTGCCAGAAGTAGAGAACCCTCTGGGGCCAACGTCCTGACTTTC. This sequence encodes CARSREPSGANVLTF.